This T cell receptor (beta chain) derives from a study of T cell responses to AZD1222 COVID-19 vaccine. The ends lost 2 bases at V and 7 bases at J; junction bases unmatched: 5. Germline CDR1 SGHDT, CDR2 YYEEEE. The CDR3 has 13 residues. Some clones are missing from TCRdb's copy, which holds only in-frame ones; the method was immunoSEQ multiplex PCR. The table includes over 85,000 clones, 94% detected once. The sequence was collected from an adult who received the AZD1222 COVID-19 vaccine. The sequences come from peripheral blood, collected 28 days after the second AZD1222 dose. The chain recombines TRBV5-6 with TRBJ1-2; 7 bases align to TRBD1. The CDR3 DNA is TGTGCCAGCAGCTTCTGGGACAGCGGTGGCTACACCTTC. Protein: CASSFWDSGGYTF.